These T cell receptor beta chains were read from a single sample in a study of identical twins. TCRdb re-analysed the 5' RACE reads in MiXCR, keeping a single row per CDR3 protein. The data hold hundreds of thousands of distinct CDR3 sequences, with over 9% observed a single time. This sample also belongs to another study, concerning yellow fever vaccine responses in identical twins.

The sequencing input was PBMCs. The origin of the receptors is a young woman in good health. The CDR3 runs from the conserved cysteine through the conserved F or W. The D gene is left open where the match is weak. For some rows the clone size is stated as once, few or many, or as a class when expanded; others skip it.

J: TRBJ1-1; length: 14; D: NA; V: TRBV7-8; size: few; DNA: TGTGCCAGCAGCTTAAAGGGTTCGAACACTGAAGCTTTCTTT; CDR3: CASSLKGSNTEAFF
J: TRBJ2-1; length: 17; D: TRBD1; V: TRBV9; size: NA; DNA: TGTGCCAGCAGCGTAGGAAGAGGGACAGCAAATCTTAATGAGCAGTTCTTC; CDR3: CASSVGRGTANLNEQFF
J: TRBJ2-1; length: 17; D: TRBD2; V: TRBV7-2; size: NA; DNA: TGTGCCAGCAGCTTAGGCCCATCTAGCGGGAGGGGCAATGAGCAGTTCTTC; CDR3: CASSLGPSSGRGNEQFF
J: TRBJ2-7; length: 12; D: TRBD2; V: TRBV5-6; size: many; DNA: TGTGCCAGCAGCTTCGCCCTAGCGGGACGAACCTTC; CDR3: CASSFALAGRTF
J: TRBJ1-1; length: 13; D: NA; V: TRBV20-1; size: NA; DNA: TGCAGTGCCCAAGGGATGGTGAACACTGAAGCTTTCTTT; CDR3: CSAQGMVNTEAFF
J: TRBJ1-6; length: 13; D: NA; V: TRBV2; size: NA; DNA: TGTGCCAGATCGACAGGCGTTCGGTCACCCCTCCACTTT; CDR3: CARSTGVRSPLHF
J: TRBJ2-2; length: 13; D: TRBD2; V: TRBV20-1; size: many; DNA: TGCAGTGCTAGAGGCCTAGCGGGGGAGGAGCTGTTTTTT; CDR3: CSARGLAGEELFF
J: TRBJ1-5; length: 12; D: NA; V: TRBV6-5; size: few; DNA: TGTGCCACCAGATCGCCCAATCAGCCCCAGCATTTT; CDR3: CATRSPNQPQHF
J: TRBJ2-1; length: 18; D: NA; V: TRBV9; size: NA; DNA: TGTGCCAGCAGCGTAGCCCCCCCGGGCCCCGGCTTTATCAATGAGCAGTTCTTC; CDR3: CASSVAPPGPGFINEQFF
J: TRBJ2-5; length: 13; D: TRBD2; V: TRBV2; size: NA; DNA: TGTGCCAGCAGAGGGGCGGGGGGAGAGACCCAGTACTTC; CDR3: CASRGAGGETQYF
J: TRBJ1-6; length: 16; D: NA; V: TRBV6-1; size: few; DNA: TGTGCCAGCAGTGGTACCAAAAGCTCCTATAATTCACCCCTCCACTTT; CDR3: CASSGTKSSYNSPLHF
J: TRBJ2-1; length: 15; D: NA; V: TRBV5-1; size: NA; DNA: TGCGCCAGCAGCCTCAGGGAGGGGGAGGCCAATGAGCAGTTCTTC; CDR3: CASSLREGEANEQFF
J: TRBJ2-3; length: 14; D: NA; V: TRBV5-1; size: NA; DNA: TGCGCCAGCAAAGGGGACACAACCACAGATACGCAGTATTTT; CDR3: CASKGDTTTDTQYF
J: TRBJ2-5; length: 14; D: TRBD2; V: TRBV5-1; size: many; DNA: TGCGCCAGCACCTCGGGAGGACCTCAAGAGACCCAGTACTTC; CDR3: CASTSGGPQETQYF
J: TRBJ1-2; length: 15; D: TRBD1; V: TRBV14; size: few; DNA: TGTGCCAGCAGTCCACCCAGAGGGGGCCACTATGGCTACACCTTC; CDR3: CASSPPRGGHYGYTF
J: TRBJ2-5; length: 16; D: NA; V: TRBV6-5; size: NA; DNA: TGTGCCAGCAGTTATTCCACAGGGCTTGGGTACGAGACCCAGTACTTC; CDR3: CASSYSTGLGYETQYF
J: TRBJ1-6; length: 13; D: NA; V: TRBV7-9; size: few; DNA: TGTGCCAGCAGCTTATTCTATAATTCACCCCTCCACTTT; CDR3: CASSLFYNSPLHF
J: TRBJ2-7; length: 15; D: NA; V: TRBV28; size: NA; DNA: TGTGCCAGCAGTTTATCTGCCCCGAAGGCCTACGAGCAGTACTTC; CDR3: CASSLSAPKAYEQYF
J: TRBJ1-1; length: 16; D: TRBD1; V: TRBV5-1; size: NA; DNA: TGCGCCAGCAGCTTGGAGAGGGGGCTAGGGAACACTGAAGCTTTCTTT; CDR3: CASSLERGLGNTEAFF
J: TRBJ2-5; length: 18; D: NA; V: TRBV24-1; size: few; DNA: TGTGCCACCTCTGGGGGACCGGACAGACGTACTGTCCAAGAGACCCAGTACTTC; CDR3: CATSGGPDRRTVQETQYF
J: TRBJ2-5; length: 13; D: NA; V: TRBV3-1; size: NA; DNA: TGTGCCAGCAGCCACATTTTCCAAGAGACCCAGTACTTC; CDR3: CASSHIFQETQYF
J: TRBJ1-1; length: 14; D: NA; V: TRBV27; size: many; DNA: TGTGCCAGCAGCTTATCGGGGGTGAACACTGAAGCTTTCTTT; CDR3: CASSLSGVNTEAFF
J: TRBJ2-7; length: 16; D: NA; V: TRBV12-3/TRBV12-4; size: NA; DNA: TGTGCCAGCAGTTTTGAAGTGGGTTTAAGCTCCTACGAGCAGTACTTC; CDR3: CASSFEVGLSSYEQYF
J: TRBJ2-1; length: 17; D: TRBD2; V: TRBV7-6; size: NA; DNA: TGTGCCAGCAGCTTAGGTCTAGCGGGAGACACCTACAATGAGCAGTTCTTC; CDR3: CASSLGLAGDTYNEQFF
J: TRBJ1-5; length: 18; D: TRBD1; V: TRBV6-5; size: NA; DNA: TGTGCCAGCAGTTACCTAACAATGCTCGGGACAGGAGGGCAGCCCCAGCATTTT; CDR3: CASSYLTMLGTGGQPQHF
J: TRBJ1-6; length: 14; D: NA; V: TRBV6-1; size: few; DNA: TGTGCCAGCAGTGAAGTGACAGCCGATTCACCCCTCCACTTT; CDR3: CASSEVTADSPLHF
J: TRBJ1-1; length: 14; D: NA; V: TRBV12-3/TRBV12-4; size: few; DNA: TGTGCCAGCAGTTTGTTCCCGACAAACCCTGAAGCTTTCTTT; CDR3: CASSLFPTNPEAFF
J: TRBJ2-1; length: 14; D: NA; V: TRBV6-5; size: NA; DNA: TGTGCCAGCAGTTACTTGGGGGCTGACAATGAGCAGTTCTTC; CDR3: CASSYLGADNEQFF
J: TRBJ2-5; length: 14; D: TRBD1; V: TRBV5-1; size: NA; DNA: TGCGCCAGCAGCTGGATACAGGGGGCTGAGACCCAGTACTTC; CDR3: CASSWIQGAETQYF
J: TRBJ2-1; length: 13; D: NA; V: TRBV5-6; size: many; DNA: TGTGCCAGCAGCTCCGGAGGGTATGGTGAGCAGTTCTTC; CDR3: CASSSGGYGEQFF
J: TRBJ2-1; length: 16; D: NA; V: TRBV27; size: NA; DNA: TGTGCCAGCAGTTTATCGTCGGGTTTAAGGTACAATGAGCAGTTCTTC; CDR3: CASSLSSGLRYNEQFF